Detailed here is one T cell receptor beta chain. Antigen specificity is unknown. It was with 60 Vbeta and 13 Jbeta primers that the PCR ran. How the authors handled the data: Later work found around 72 million unique TCR beta chains, with about 10 million shared. Produced via immunoSEQ multiplex PCR; TCRdb's table is partial and in-frame only. That table is the source of V, J and clone size, and D and trimming were worked out from the DNA. In the table there are about 120,000 clones, over 60% of which are singletons. This specimen belongs to a study of cytomegalovirus exposure and HLA in healthy donors. General study results and limits: Sequence variants that were highly shared formed a cluster that was likely a sequencing artifact. As immune exposure information, only CMV serostatus was available.

The sequencing input was PBMCs. This TCR came from a man in his forties in good health and CMV-seropositive.

CDR3 in DNA: TGCGCCAGCAGCTGGAATTTCGGGACAGGATCCTACAATGAGCAGTTCTTC. It is translated as CASSWNFGTGSYNEQFF. The gene calls are TRBV5-1 and TRBJ2-1; 8 nucleotides line up with TRBD1. Trimming cost V 3 bases and J 1 base; bases outside gene matches: 9. Germline V gene data show CDR1 as SGHRS and CDR2 as YFSETQ. CDR3 length: 17 amino acids.